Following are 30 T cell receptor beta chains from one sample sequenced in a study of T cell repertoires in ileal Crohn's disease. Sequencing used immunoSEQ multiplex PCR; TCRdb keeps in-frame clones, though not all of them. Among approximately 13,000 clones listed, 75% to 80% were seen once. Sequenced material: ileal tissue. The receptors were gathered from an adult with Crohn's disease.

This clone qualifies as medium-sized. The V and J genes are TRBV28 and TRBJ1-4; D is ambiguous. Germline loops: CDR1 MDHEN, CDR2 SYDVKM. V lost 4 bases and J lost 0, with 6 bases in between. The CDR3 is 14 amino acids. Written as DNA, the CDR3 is TGTGCCAGCAGTTCTCGTGCAACTAATGAAAAACTGTTTTTT. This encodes CASSSRATNEKLFF.

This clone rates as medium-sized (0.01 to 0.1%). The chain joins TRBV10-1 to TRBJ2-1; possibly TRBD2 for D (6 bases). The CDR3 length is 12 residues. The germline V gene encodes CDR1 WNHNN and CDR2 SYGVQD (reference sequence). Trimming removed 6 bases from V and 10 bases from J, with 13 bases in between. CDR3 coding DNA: TGCGCCAGCAGAAGGGACTGGGGCGAGCAGTTCTTC. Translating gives CASRRDWGEQFF.

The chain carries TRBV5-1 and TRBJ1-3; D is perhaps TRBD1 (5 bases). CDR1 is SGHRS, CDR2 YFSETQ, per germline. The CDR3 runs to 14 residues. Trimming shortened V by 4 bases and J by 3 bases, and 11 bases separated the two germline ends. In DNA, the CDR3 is TGCGCCAGCAGCGCGCAGGGACTTGGAAACACCATATATTTT. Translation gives CASSAQGLGNTIYF.

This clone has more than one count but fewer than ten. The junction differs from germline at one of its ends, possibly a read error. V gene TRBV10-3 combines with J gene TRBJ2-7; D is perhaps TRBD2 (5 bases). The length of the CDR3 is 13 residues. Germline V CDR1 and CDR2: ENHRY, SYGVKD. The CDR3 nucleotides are TGTGCCATCAGTGAGGAGGGTATCTACGCGCAGTACTTC. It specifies CAISEEGIYAQYF.

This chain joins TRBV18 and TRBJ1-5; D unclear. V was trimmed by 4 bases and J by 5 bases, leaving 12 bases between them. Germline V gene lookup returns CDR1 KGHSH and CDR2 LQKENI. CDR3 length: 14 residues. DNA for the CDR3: TGTGCCAGCTCACTGTTACCGGGAGATCAGCCCCAGCATTTT. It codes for CASSLLPGDQPQHF.

The CDR3 DNA follows: TGTGCCAGCGGGGACACCTACAATGAGCAGTTCTTC. This gives the protein CASGDTYNEQFF. This chain links TRBV2 with TRBJ2-1; TRBD1 is a possible D gene (6 bases). In germline, CDR1 is SNHLY, CDR2 FYNNEI. This CDR3 contains 12 residues. Trimming pared 8 bases from V and 2 bases from J, leaving 7 bases between. The whole variable domain, filled in from reference TRBV2 and TRBJ2-1, reads EPEVTQTPSHQVTQMGQEVILRCVPISNHLYFYWYRQILGQKVEFLVSFYNNEISEKSEIFDDQFSVERPDGSNFTLKIRSTKLEDSAMYFCASGDTYNEQFFGPGTRLTVL.

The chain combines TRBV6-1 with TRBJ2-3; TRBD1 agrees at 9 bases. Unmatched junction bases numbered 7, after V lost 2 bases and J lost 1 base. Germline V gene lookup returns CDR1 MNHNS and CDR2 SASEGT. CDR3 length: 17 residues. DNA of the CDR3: TGTGCCAGCAGTGAAATATACGGGACAGGGCGCACAGATACGCAGTATTTT. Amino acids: CASSEIYGTGRTDTQYF.

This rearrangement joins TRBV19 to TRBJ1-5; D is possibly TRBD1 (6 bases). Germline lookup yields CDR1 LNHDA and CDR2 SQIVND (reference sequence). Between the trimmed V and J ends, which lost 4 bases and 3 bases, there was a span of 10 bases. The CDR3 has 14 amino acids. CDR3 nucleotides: TGTGCCAGTAGTAGAGACAGGTACAATCAGCCCCAGCATTTT. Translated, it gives CASSRDRYNQPQHF.

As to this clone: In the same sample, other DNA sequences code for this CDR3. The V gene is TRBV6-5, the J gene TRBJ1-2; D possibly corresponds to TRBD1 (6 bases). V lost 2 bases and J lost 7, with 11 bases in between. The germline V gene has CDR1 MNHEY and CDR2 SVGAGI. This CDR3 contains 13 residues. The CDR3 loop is CASSYEGGSGYTF. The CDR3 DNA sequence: TGTGCCAGCAGTTACGAAGGGGGAAGTGGCTACACCTTC.

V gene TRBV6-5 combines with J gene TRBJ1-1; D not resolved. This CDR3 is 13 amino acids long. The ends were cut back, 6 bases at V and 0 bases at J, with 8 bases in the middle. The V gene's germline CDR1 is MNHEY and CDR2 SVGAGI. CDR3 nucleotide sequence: TGTGCCAGCAGGCGAGACATGAACACTGAAGCTTTCTTT. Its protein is CASRRDMNTEAFF.

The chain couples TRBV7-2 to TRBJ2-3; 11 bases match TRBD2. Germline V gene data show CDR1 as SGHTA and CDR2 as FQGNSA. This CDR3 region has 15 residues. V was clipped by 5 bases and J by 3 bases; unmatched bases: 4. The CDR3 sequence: CASSRASGGTDTQYF. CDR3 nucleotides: TGTGCCAGCAGCCGAGCTAGCGGGGGGACAGATACGCAGTATTTT. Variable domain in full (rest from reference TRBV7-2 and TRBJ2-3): GAGVSQSPSNKVTEKGKDVELRCDPISGHTALYWYRQSLGQGLEFLIYFQGNSAPDKSGLPSDRFSAERTGGSVSTLTIQRTQQEDSAVYLCASSRASGGTDTQYFGPGTRLTVL.

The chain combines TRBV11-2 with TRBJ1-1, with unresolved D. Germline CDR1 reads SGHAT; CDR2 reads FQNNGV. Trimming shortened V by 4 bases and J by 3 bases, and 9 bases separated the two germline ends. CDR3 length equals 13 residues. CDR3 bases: TGTGCCAGCAGCTATTTAGAACACACTGAAGCTTTCTTT. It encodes CASSYLEHTEAFF.

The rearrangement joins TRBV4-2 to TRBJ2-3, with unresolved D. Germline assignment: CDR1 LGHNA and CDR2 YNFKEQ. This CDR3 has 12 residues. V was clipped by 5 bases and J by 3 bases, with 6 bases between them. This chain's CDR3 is CASSKATDTQYF. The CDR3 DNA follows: TGTGCCAGCAGCAAAGCGACAGATACGCAGTATTTT.

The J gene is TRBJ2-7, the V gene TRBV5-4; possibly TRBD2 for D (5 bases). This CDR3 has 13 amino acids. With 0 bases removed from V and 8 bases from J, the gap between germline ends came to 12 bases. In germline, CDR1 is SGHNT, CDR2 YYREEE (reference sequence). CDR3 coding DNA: TGTGCCAGCAGCTTGGATGGAGGTTACCAGCAGTACTTC. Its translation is CASSLDGGYQQYF.

The CDR3 bases are TGTGCCAGCAGGTCGACAGGTATCTTCTATGGCTACACCTTC. Its protein product is CASRSTGIFYGYTF. The chain couples TRBV28 to TRBJ1-2; D might be TRBD1 (6 bases). Germline V gene lookup returns CDR1 MDHEN and CDR2 SYDVKM. Between the trimmed V and J ends, which lost 6 bases and 4 bases, there was a span of 15 bases. The CDR3 covers 14 residues.

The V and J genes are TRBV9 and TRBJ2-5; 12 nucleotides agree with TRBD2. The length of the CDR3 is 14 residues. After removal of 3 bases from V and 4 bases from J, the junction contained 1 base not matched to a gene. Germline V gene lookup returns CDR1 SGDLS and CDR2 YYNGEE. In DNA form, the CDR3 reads TGTGCCAGCAGCGCACTAGCGGGGGGAGAGACCCAGTACTTC. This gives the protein CASSALAGGETQYF.

The CDR3 protein is CASSLALATDTQYF. The CDR3 DNA reads TGTGCCAGCAGCTTAGCGCTAGCGACAGATACGCAGTATTTT. The chain has TRBV11-1 and TRBJ2-3, with a weak D call TRBD2 (6 bases). Germline-derived CDR1 and CDR2 are SGHAT and FQDESV (reference sequence). V was shortened by 0 bases and J by 3 bases, with 7 bases between the two germline ends. The CDR3 loop spans 14 amino acids.

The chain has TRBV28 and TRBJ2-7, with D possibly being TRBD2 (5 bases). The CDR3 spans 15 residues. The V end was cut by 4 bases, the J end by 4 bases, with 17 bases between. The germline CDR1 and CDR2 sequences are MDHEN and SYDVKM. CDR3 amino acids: CASSSPRVRGYEQYF. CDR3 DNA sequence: TGTGCCAGCAGTTCCCCCCGGGTCCGGGGTTACGAGCAGTACTTC.

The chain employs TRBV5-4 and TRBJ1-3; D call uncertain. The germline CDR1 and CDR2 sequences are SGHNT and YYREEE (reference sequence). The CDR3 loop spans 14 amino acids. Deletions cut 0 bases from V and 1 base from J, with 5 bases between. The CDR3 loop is CASSLEQSGNTIYF. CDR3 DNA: TGTGCCAGCAGCTTGGAACAGTCTGGAAACACCATATATTTT.

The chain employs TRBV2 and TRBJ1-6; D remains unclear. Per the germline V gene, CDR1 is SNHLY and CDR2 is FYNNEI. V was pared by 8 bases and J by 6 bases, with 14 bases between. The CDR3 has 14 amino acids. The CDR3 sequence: CASAPNVGNSPLHF. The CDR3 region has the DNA TGTGCCAGCGCACCGAACGTCGGTAATTCACCCCTCCACTTT. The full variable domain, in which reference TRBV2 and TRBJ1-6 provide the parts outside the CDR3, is EPEVTQTPSHQVTQMGQEVILRCVPISNHLYFYWYRQILGQKVEFLVSFYNNEISEKSEIFDDQFSVERPDGSNFTLKIRSTKLEDSAMYFCASAPNVGNSPLHFGNGTRLTVT.

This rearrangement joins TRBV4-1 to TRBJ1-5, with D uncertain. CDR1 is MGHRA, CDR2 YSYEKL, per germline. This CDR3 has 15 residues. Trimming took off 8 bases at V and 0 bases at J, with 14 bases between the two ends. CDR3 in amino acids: CASSWAHDSNQPQHF. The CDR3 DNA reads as TGCGCCAGCTCTTGGGCCCACGATAGCAATCAGCCCCAGCATTTT.

For the CDR3, the DNA is TGTGCCACCCTCTCCTACGAGCAGTACTTC. Its translation is CATLSYEQYF. The genes are TRBV27 and TRBJ2-7; D is uncertain. V lost 10 bases and J 0 bases, leaving 4 bases between the germline ends. The germline V gene has CDR1 MNHEY and CDR2 SMNVEV (reference sequence). The CDR3 extends over 10 amino acids.

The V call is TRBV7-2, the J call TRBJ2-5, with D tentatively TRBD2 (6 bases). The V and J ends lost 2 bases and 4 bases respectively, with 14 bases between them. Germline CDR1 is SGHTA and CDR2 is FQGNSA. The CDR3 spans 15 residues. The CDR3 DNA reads TGTGCCAGCAGCTTAATGGCGGGGCCGGGAGAGACCCAGTACTTC. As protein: CASSLMAGPGETQYF.

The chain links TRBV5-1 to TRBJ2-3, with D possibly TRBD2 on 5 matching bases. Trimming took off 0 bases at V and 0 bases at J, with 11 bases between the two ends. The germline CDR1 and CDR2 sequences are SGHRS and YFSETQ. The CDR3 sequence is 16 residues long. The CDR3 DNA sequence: TGCGCCAGCAGCTTGGTCCCTAGCCCAAGCACAGATACGCAGTATTTT. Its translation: CASSLVPSPSTDTQYF.

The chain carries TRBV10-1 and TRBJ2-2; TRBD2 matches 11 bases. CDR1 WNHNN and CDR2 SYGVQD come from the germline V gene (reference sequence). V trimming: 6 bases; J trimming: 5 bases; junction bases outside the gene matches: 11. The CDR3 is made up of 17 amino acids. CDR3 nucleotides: TGCGCCAGCAGAGGAAATAGCGGGGGGGCCTGGACCGGGGAGCTGTTTTTT. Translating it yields CASRGNSGGAWTGELFF.

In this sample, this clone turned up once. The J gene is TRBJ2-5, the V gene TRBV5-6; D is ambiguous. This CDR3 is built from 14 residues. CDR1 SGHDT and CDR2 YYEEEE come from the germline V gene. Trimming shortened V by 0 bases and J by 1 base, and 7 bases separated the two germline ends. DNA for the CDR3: TGTGCCAGCAGCTTGGTTGCAGTCCAAGAGACCCAGTACTTC. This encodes CASSLVAVQETQYF.

The CDR3 sequence: CASSGGGLGAGELFF. The CDR3 DNA sequence: TGTGCCAGCAGCGGAGGGGGCCTTGGGGCCGGGGAGCTGTTTTTT. This sequence joins TRBV9 and TRBJ2-2; 7 bases line up with TRBD1. V trimming: 3 bases; J trimming: 6 bases; junction bases outside the gene matches: 8. The CDR3 extends over 15 amino acids. The V gene's germline CDR1 is SGDLS and CDR2 YYNGEE.

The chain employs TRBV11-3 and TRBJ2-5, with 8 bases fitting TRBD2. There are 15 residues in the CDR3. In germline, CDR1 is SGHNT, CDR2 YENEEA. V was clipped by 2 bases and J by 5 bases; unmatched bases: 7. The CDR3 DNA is TGTGCCAGCAGCTTACGATACGGGGGGGATGAGACCCAGTACTTC. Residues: CASSLRYGGDETQYF.

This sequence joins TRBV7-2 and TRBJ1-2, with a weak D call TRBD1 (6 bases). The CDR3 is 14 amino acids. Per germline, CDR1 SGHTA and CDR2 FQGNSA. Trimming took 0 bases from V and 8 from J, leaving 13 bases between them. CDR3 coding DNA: TGTGCCAGCAGCTTAGCGGGGTACAGGGACGGCTACACCTTC. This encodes CASSLAGYRDGYTF.

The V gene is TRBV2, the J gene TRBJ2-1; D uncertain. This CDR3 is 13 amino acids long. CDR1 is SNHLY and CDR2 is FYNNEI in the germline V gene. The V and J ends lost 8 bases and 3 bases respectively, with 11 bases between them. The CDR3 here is CASANTYYNEQFF. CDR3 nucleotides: TGTGCCAGCGCCAATACATACTACAATGAGCAGTTCTTC.